These 19 T cell receptor beta chains came from one sample sequenced in a study of cytomegalovirus exposure and HLA in healthy donors. PCR employed 60 Vbeta and 13 Jbeta primers. TCRdb's table, derived via immunoSEQ multiplex PCR, lists solely in-frame clones and lacks some. The sample yields approximately 180,000 clones, roughly an eighth seen once. What was sequenced was PBMCs. These receptors all stem from a man aged 45 to 65 in good health and CMV-seropositive.

The chain recombines TRBV5-4 with TRBJ2-7; possibly TRBD2 for D (6 bases). V shed 3 bases and J shed 6 bases, with 19 bases lying between them. Per the germline V gene, CDR1 is SGHNT and CDR2 is YYREEE (reference sequence). The CDR3 has 15 amino acids. The CDR3 here is CASSSGGEVAGEQYV. In DNA, the CDR3 is TGTGCCAGCAGCTCTGGCGGGGAAGTCGCTGGCGAGCAGTACGTC.

This clone came up a few times. This chain links TRBV2 with TRBJ2-5; 7 nucleotides agree with TRBD2. The germline CDR1 and CDR2 sequences are SNHLY and FYNNEI. The CDR3 length is 13 residues. With V trimmed by 8 bases and J by 3 bases, 6 bases remained unmatched. The CDR3 reads CASQEGREETQYF. CDR3 nucleotides: TGTGCCAGCCAGGAAGGGAGGGAAGAGACCCAGTACTTC. Filled out from reference TRBV2 and TRBJ2-5, the complete variable domain reads EPEVTQTPSHQVTQMGQEVILRCVPISNHLYFYWYRQILGQKVEFLVSFYNNEISEKSEIFDDQFSVERPDGSNFTLKIRSTKLEDSAMYFCASQEGREETQYFGPGTRLLVL.

The J gene is TRBJ2-5, the V gene TRBV7-8; TRBD2 is a possible D gene (6 bases). The germline V gene has CDR1 SGHVS and CDR2 FQNEAQ. This CDR3 is 13 amino acids long. V dropped 3 bases and J dropped 6 bases, with 11 bases sitting between them. The DNA for the CDR3 is TGTGCCAGCAGCTTGGGGGGACCTCAGACCCAGTACTTC. It is translated as CASSLGGPQTQYF.

The rearrangement joins TRBV19 to TRBJ1-3; D is perhaps TRBD1 (5 bases). There are 15 residues in the CDR3. CDR1 and CDR2 (germline): LNHDA, SQIVND (reference sequence). Trimming stripped 2 bases from V and 7 bases from J, with 15 bases between. CDR3 DNA: TGTGCCAGTAGTATATCAAGGACAAACAGGAACACCATATATTTT. Translating it yields CASSISRTNRNTIYF. The entire variable domain, with the rest obtained from reference TRBV19 and TRBJ1-3, is as follows: DGGITQSPKYLFRKEGQNVTLSCEQNLNHDAMYWYRQDPGQGLRLIYYSQIVNDFQKGDIAEGYSVSREKKESFPLTVTSAQKNPTAFYLCASSISRTNRNTIYFGEGSWLTVV.

V and J are TRBV19 and TRBJ2-1; 8 bases are shared with TRBD1. V shed 5 bases and J 6 bases; nucleotides not matched to a gene: 9. The CDR3 is 15 amino acids. CDR1 and CDR2 from the germline V gene are LNHDA and SQIVND (reference sequence). This CDR3 reads CASSSGQGRGNEQFF. DNA of the CDR3: TGTGCCAGTAGTTCAGGACAGGGCCGAGGCAATGAGCAGTTCTTC.

The rearrangement uses TRBV2 and TRBJ1-1, with a weak D call TRBD1 (6 bases). The germline V and J ends were trimmed by 5 bases and 6 bases, with 10 bases remaining between them. Germline CDR1 reads SNHLY; CDR2 reads FYNNEI. The CDR3 runs to 12 residues. CDR3 nucleotides: TGTGCCAGCAGTCCTACAGGGTCTGAAGCTTTCTTT. This translates into CASSPTGSEAFF.

This clone was seen a handful of times. The chain is built from TRBV5-1 and TRBJ1-1; TRBD1 might be the D (6 bases). CDR3 length: 13 amino acids. Germline values: CDR1 SGHRS, CDR2 YFSETQ. V was shortened by 6 bases and J by 0 bases, with 9 bases between the two germline ends. As DNA, the CDR3 is TGCGCCAGCAAGAGGACAGTGAACACTGAAGCTTTCTTT. Translating it yields CASKRTVNTEAFF.

This chain uses TRBV18 with TRBJ1-1; tentatively, D is TRBD1 (5 bases). Germline CDR1 and CDR2: KGHSH and LQKENI. V was clipped by 5 bases and J by 1 base, with 8 bases between them. The CDR3 has 13 amino acids. This CDR3 reads CASSFDRNTEAFF. Here the CDR3 DNA reads TGTGCCAGCTCATTCGACAGGAACACTGAAGCTTTCTTT.

This clone was counted only a few times. This rearrangement joins TRBV30 to TRBJ1-1, with 7 bases identical to TRBD1. This CDR3 is 15 amino acids long. CDR1 and CDR2 (germline): GTSNPN, SVGIG (reference sequence). J was trimmed by 6 bases and V by 2 bases; bases with no gene match: 12. The CDR3 loop reads CAWSYKGAGFAEAFF. As DNA, the CDR3 is TGTGCCTGGAGTTACAAGGGGGCAGGTTTTGCTGAAGCTTTCTTT.

The chain joins TRBV7-9 to TRBJ2-1; D is unclear. This CDR3 spans 15 amino acids. V lost 1 base and J lost 0, with 7 bases in between. Per germline, CDR1 SEHNR and CDR2 FQNEAQ (reference sequence). CDR3 DNA sequence: TGTGCCAGCAGCTTAGGGGCGAGCTCCTACAATGAGCAGTTCTTC. Residues: CASSLGASSYNEQFF.

This clone has just a few counts. The V and J genes are TRBV7-6 and TRBJ1-2, with TRBD1 as a possible D gene (6 bases). The CDR3 loop spans 15 amino acids. Germline loops: CDR1 SGHVS, CDR2 FNYEAQ. V lost 4 bases, J lost 7 bases, and 19 bases lay in between. The chain's CDR3 is CASSSVNRAVGGYTF. CDR3 DNA sequence: TGTGCCAGCAGCTCGGTAAACAGGGCCGTGGGTGGCTACACCTTC.

This clone was detected only a few times. The CDR3: CASSLAGQGGGTEAFF. CDR3 coding DNA: TGTGCCAGCAGCTTGGCCGGGCAGGGCGGGGGCACTGAAGCTTTCTTT. The rearrangement links TRBV5-4 to TRBJ1-1; maybe TRBD1 (5 bases). CDR1 is SGHNT and CDR2 is YYREEE in the germline V gene (reference sequence). V was clipped by 0 bases and J by 4 bases, with 16 bases between them. This CDR3 has 16 amino acids.

This clone was detected only a few times. The V gene is TRBV19, the J gene TRBJ2-3; 9 nucleotides line up with TRBD2. V lost 4 bases, J lost 0 bases, and 5 bases stayed unmatched. This CDR3 is built from 16 residues. CDR1 is LNHDA and CDR2 is SQIVND in the germline V gene (reference sequence). The CDR3 sequence: CASSKPAGGSTDTQYF. DNA of the CDR3: TGTGCCAGTAGTAAGCCAGCGGGGGGAAGCACAGATACGCAGTATTTT.

The chain couples TRBV6-5 to TRBJ1-5; D is unresolved. There are 14 residues in the CDR3. The germline gives CDR1 MNHEY, CDR2 SVGAGI. Trimming left V 5 bases short and J 2 bases short, with 10 bases between. The CDR3 DNA is TGTGCCAGCAGTGAGGCGAGGGGCAATCAGCCCCAGCATTTT. This encodes CASSEARGNQPQHF.

This rearrangement joins TRBV7-9 to TRBJ2-3; 7 nucleotides align to TRBD1. Trimming cost V 3 bases and J 6 bases; bases outside gene matches: 3. The CDR3 has 13 amino acids. Germline CDR1 is SEHNR and CDR2 is FQNEAQ (reference sequence). The CDR3 protein is CASSFTGDDTQYF. CDR3 in DNA: TGTGCCAGCAGCTTCACAGGGGACGATACGCAGTATTTT.

This rearrangement joins TRBV28 to TRBJ2-1; 8 bases map to TRBD1. Trimming at V came to 5 bases and at J to 7 bases, leaving 10 bases not matched to a gene. The CDR3 has 15 amino acids. Germline V gives CDR1 MDHEN, CDR2 SYDVKM. CDR3: CASSRDRRLQNEQFF. The CDR3 region has the DNA TGTGCCAGCAGTCGGGACAGGCGACTACAGAATGAGCAGTTCTTC.

This clone was found a few times. The chain carries TRBV2 and TRBJ2-5, with 8 nucleotides matching TRBD1. The CDR3 extends over 14 amino acids. J was trimmed by 5 bases and V by 2 bases; bases with no gene match: 4. The germline CDR1 and CDR2 sequences are SNHLY and FYNNEI. The CDR3 region has the DNA TGTGCCAGCAGTGAACGGACAGGGCGGGAGACCCAGTACTTC. Encoded protein: CASSERTGRETQYF.

This clone came up a few times. This chain uses TRBV29-1 with TRBJ1-2, with 7 bases lining up with TRBD1. V dropped 5 bases and J dropped 4; count of bases not matched to a gene: 7. This CDR3 comprises 13 residues. Germline V gene lookup returns CDR1 SQVTM and CDR2 ANQGSEA. DNA for the CDR3: TGCAGCGTTCAAGGGGGCGCAGGCTATGGCTACACCTTC. Translating it yields CSVQGGAGYGYTF.

This clone appeared a few times. This sequence joins TRBV6-1 and TRBJ1-1; D remains unclear. Germline CDR1 and CDR2: MNHNS and SASEGT. The V and J ends lost 3 bases and 1 base respectively, with 12 bases between them. This CDR3 has 15 amino acids. CDR3 coding DNA: TGTGCCAGCAGTGACGATGCACAGCCGAACACTGAAGCTTTCTTT. Encoded protein: CASSDDAQPNTEAFF.